Listed below are T cell receptor beta chains from one sample, sequenced in a study of blood T cells in healthy people across ages. Each CDR3 protein is one row after TCRdb ran MiXCR on the 5' RACE reads. Of more than 500,000 distinct CDR3 sequences listed, around 27% were seen once; the top ten hold 3.6%. These same records also appear under a second study, on T cells of mothers and their children.

The sequencing input was blood. These receptors were collected from a boy aged 2 to 9 in good health. Both conserved end residues are part of each CDR3. A D gene is named only where the DNA matches it firmly. Part of the rows lack a size; the others show once, few, many or a class for expanded clones.

J gene: TRBJ2-5
clone size: NA
V gene: TRBV20-1
D gene: NA
CDR3 protein: CSAFPPPGPQETQYF
CDR3 DNA: TGCAGTGCTTTTCCACCACCGGGACCCCAAGAGACCCAGTACTTC

J gene: TRBJ1-5
clone size: NA
V gene: TRBV6-1
D gene: NA
CDR3 protein: CASRGGGPGINQPQHF
CDR3 DNA: TGTGCCAGCAGGGGGGGTGGACCGGGAATCAATCAGCCCCAGCATTTT

J gene: TRBJ2-1
clone size: few
V gene: TRBV6-2/TRBV6-3
D gene: NA
CDR3 protein: CASSYSASKNEQFF
CDR3 DNA: TGTGCCAGCAGTTACTCGGCTAGCAAGAATGAGCAGTTCTTC

J gene: TRBJ1-4
clone size: few
V gene: TRBV7-9
D gene: NA
CDR3 protein: CASSPPTAGGPANEKLFF
CDR3 DNA: TGTGCCAGCAGCCCCCCGACAGCCGGTGGGCCGGCGAATGAAAAACTGTTTTTT

J gene: TRBJ1-2
clone size: NA
V gene: TRBV10-3
D gene: TRBD1
CDR3 protein: CAISTQGAGGYTF
CDR3 DNA: TGTGCCATCAGTACGCAGGGGGCAGGGGGCTACACCTTC

J gene: TRBJ2-5
clone size: NA
V gene: TRBV29-1
D gene: TRBD2
CDR3 protein: CSVVRLAGIETQYF
CDR3 DNA: TGCAGCGTTGTACGACTAGCGGGGATAGAGACCCAGTACTTC

J gene: TRBJ2-1
clone size: NA
V gene: TRBV5-6
D gene: NA
CDR3 protein: CASSYDSYNEQFF
CDR3 DNA: TGTGCCAGCAGTTATGACTCCTACAATGAGCAGTTCTTC

J gene: TRBJ2-3
clone size: NA
V gene: TRBV9
D gene: NA
CDR3 protein: CASSVEGRGDTQYF
CDR3 DNA: TGTGCCAGCAGCGTTGAGGGCCGGGGAGATACGCAGTATTTT

J gene: TRBJ2-5
clone size: few
V gene: TRBV3-1
D gene: NA
CDR3 protein: CASSQEVTGGTQYF
CDR3 DNA: TGTGCCAGCAGCCAAGAAGTTACCGGTGGGACCCAGTACTTC

J gene: TRBJ1-4
clone size: NA
V gene: TRBV15
D gene: NA
CDR3 protein: CATSKMPGEGNEKLFF
CDR3 DNA: TGTGCCACCAGCAAGATGCCAGGGGAGGGGAATGAAAAACTGTTTTTT

J gene: TRBJ1-2
clone size: NA
V gene: TRBV2
D gene: TRBD1
CDR3 protein: CASSRLSGGGTHGYTF
CDR3 DNA: TGTGCCAGCAGTAGACTCTCAGGGGGAGGCACCCATGGCTACACCTTC

J gene: TRBJ2-7
clone size: NA
V gene: TRBV6-6
D gene: NA
CDR3 protein: CASSPTKVGLSDEQYF
CDR3 DNA: TGTGCCAGCAGTCCTACCAAGGTGGGACTTAGCGACGAGCAGTACTTC

J gene: TRBJ1-4
clone size: NA
V gene: TRBV4-3
D gene: TRBD1
CDR3 protein: CASSQGEGTGGEKLFF
CDR3 DNA: TGCGCCAGCAGCCAAGGGGAAGGGACAGGGGGTGAAAAACTGTTTTTT

J gene: TRBJ1-2
clone size: few
V gene: TRBV3-1
D gene: NA
CDR3 protein: CASSQELRGLDGYTF
CDR3 DNA: TGTGCCAGCAGCCAAGAACTTCGGGGCTTAGACGGCTACACCTTC

J gene: TRBJ2-6
clone size: few
V gene: TRBV15
D gene: NA
CDR3 protein: CATSRTGGFSEANVLTF
CDR3 DNA: TGTGCCACCAGCAGAACGGGTGGGTTCTCTGAGGCCAACGTCCTGACTTTC

J gene: TRBJ2-5
clone size: NA
V gene: TRBV6-1
D gene: TRBD2
CDR3 protein: CASSLLAGGERMETQYF
CDR3 DNA: TGTGCCAGCAGCCTACTAGCGGGGGGAGAGCGTATGGAGACCCAGTACTTC

J gene: TRBJ2-1
clone size: few
V gene: TRBV20-1
D gene: TRBD2
CDR3 protein: CSARPHTGTSGRKERNEQFF
CDR3 DNA: TGCAGTGCTAGGCCTCATACCGGGACTAGCGGAAGAAAAGAACGCAATGAGCAGTTCTTC

J gene: TRBJ2-5
clone size: few
V gene: TRBV12-3/TRBV12-4
D gene: TRBD2
CDR3 protein: CASSSSRGAGETQYF
CDR3 DNA: TGTGCCAGCAGCTCCTCACGGGGAGCGGGGGAGACCCAGTACTTC

J gene: TRBJ2-7
clone size: NA
V gene: TRBV2
D gene: TRBD2
CDR3 protein: CASRRGLAGPSSYEQYF
CDR3 DNA: TGTGCCAGCAGGAGGGGACTAGCGGGCCCAAGCTCCTACGAGCAGTACTTC

J gene: TRBJ1-1
clone size: NA
V gene: TRBV2
D gene: TRBD1
CDR3 protein: CARGQGAEAFF
CDR3 DNA: TGTGCCAGGGGACAGGGGGCTGAAGCTTTCTTT

J gene: TRBJ2-2
clone size: NA
V gene: TRBV20-1
D gene: TRBD1
CDR3 protein: CSAEGGNFTGELFF
CDR3 DNA: TGCAGTGCTGAAGGGGGCAACTTCACCGGGGAGCTGTTTTTT

J gene: TRBJ2-1
clone size: few
V gene: TRBV6-2/TRBV6-3
D gene: NA
CDR3 protein: CASSYSPDNEQFF
CDR3 DNA: TGTGCCAGCAGTTACTCCCCCGACAATGAGCAGTTCTTC

J gene: TRBJ2-7
clone size: NA
V gene: TRBV12-3/TRBV12-4
D gene: NA
CDR3 protein: CASSLGAAATYEQYF
CDR3 DNA: TGTGCCAGCAGTTTGGGGGCAGCGGCGACCTACGAGCAGTACTTC

J gene: TRBJ2-6
clone size: many
V gene: TRBV3-1
D gene: TRBD1
CDR3 protein: CASSQGQGTGANVLTF
CDR3 DNA: TGTGCCAGCAGCCAAGGACAGGGTACCGGGGCCAACGTCCTGACTTTC

J gene: TRBJ2-3
clone size: few
V gene: TRBV4-1
D gene: NA
CDR3 protein: CASSQADPVPDTQYF
CDR3 DNA: TGCGCCAGCAGCCAAGCTGATCCAGTCCCAGATACGCAGTATTTT

J gene: TRBJ1-2
clone size: once
V gene: TRBV3-1
D gene: NA
CDR3 protein: CASSQVGGYTF
CDR3 DNA: TGTGCCAGCAGCCAAGTTGGGGGCTACACCTTC

J gene: TRBJ1-1
clone size: NA
V gene: TRBV12-3/TRBV12-4
D gene: TRBD1
CDR3 protein: CASSRQGPNTEAFF
CDR3 DNA: TGTGCCAGCAGTCGACAGGGCCCGAACACTGAAGCTTTCTTT

J gene: TRBJ2-7
clone size: NA
V gene: TRBV25-1
D gene: NA
CDR3 protein: CASSVSREQYF
CDR3 DNA: TGTGCCAGCAGTGTATCCCGCGAGCAGTACTTC

J gene: TRBJ2-7
clone size: NA
V gene: TRBV11-1
D gene: TRBD1
CDR3 protein: CASSERGTGIYEQYF
CDR3 DNA: TGTGCCAGCAGCGAGAGAGGGACAGGGATCTACGAGCAGTACTTC

J gene: TRBJ2-2
clone size: NA
V gene: TRBV5-1
D gene: TRBD2
CDR3 protein: CASSLPRLAGVYTGELFF
CDR3 DNA: TGCGCCAGCAGCTTGCCCAGACTAGCGGGAGTTTATACCGGGGAGCTGTTTTTT

J gene: TRBJ2-2
clone size: few
V gene: TRBV10-3
D gene: NA
CDR3 protein: CAISPGDPGELFF
CDR3 DNA: TGTGCCATCTCCCCTGGGGATCCCGGGGAGCTGTTTTTT

J gene: TRBJ2-7
clone size: few
V gene: TRBV7-2
D gene: NA
CDR3 protein: CASSHTVPGYEQYF
CDR3 DNA: TGTGCCAGCAGCCACACAGTGCCGGGGTACGAGCAGTACTTC

J gene: TRBJ2-1
clone size: few
V gene: TRBV12-3/TRBV12-4
D gene: NA
CDR3 protein: CASSVRRGAYGNEQFF
CDR3 DNA: TGTGCCAGCAGTGTCCGTAGGGGGGCGTATGGGAATGAGCAGTTCTTC

J gene: TRBJ2-7
clone size: NA
V gene: TRBV3-1
D gene: NA
CDR3 protein: CASSQDIGAPYEQYF
CDR3 DNA: TGTGCCAGCAGCCAAGATATTGGAGCCCCCTACGAGCAGTACTTC

J gene: TRBJ1-6
clone size: few
V gene: TRBV12-3/TRBV12-4
D gene: NA
CDR3 protein: CASTVQGGSPLHF
CDR3 DNA: TGTGCCAGCACCGTACAGGGAGGATCACCCCTCCACTTT

J gene: TRBJ2-7
clone size: many
V gene: TRBV12-3/TRBV12-4
D gene: NA
CDR3 protein: CASSLEVSYEQYF
CDR3 DNA: TGTGCCAGCAGTTTAGAGGTCAGCTACGAGCAGTACTTC

J gene: TRBJ2-5
clone size: NA
V gene: TRBV4-1
D gene: TRBD2
CDR3 protein: CASSSPGGKETQYF
CDR3 DNA: TGCGCCAGCAGCTCCCCGGGGGGGAAAGAGACCCAGTACTTC